This T cell receptor beta chain was captured by sequencing in a study of spatial heterogeneity in lung cancer. General study points: Within tumors, counts of expanded alpha and beta TCRs tracked tumor mutation counts.

Unique molecular identifiers, one per molecule, were present on every TCR cDNA molecule. TCRdb called the 5' RACE reads again in MiXCR, with one record for every CDR3 protein. The sample yields roughly 19,000 distinct CDR3 sequences, approximately 5% seen once. In its sample, this clonotype was seen many times. Its antigen is not known. With 0 bases removed from V and 2 bases from J, the gap between germline ends came to 4 bases. There are 12 residues in the CDR3. Germline assignment: CDR1 DFQATT and CDR2 SNEGSKA (reference sequence). Stated time point: sample taken at primary tumor resection. The sequenced material consisted of unsorted whole RNA from tumor, nontumor lung or frozen PBMC.

This chain uses TRBV20-1 with TRBJ2-5; D gene uncertain. The material sequenced was lung tumor tissue, taken at surgery. This receptor was obtained from a female donor with early-stage non-small cell lung cancer. The CDR3 DNA follows: TGCAGTGCTAGAGAACAGCAAGAGACCCAGTACTTC. It encodes CSAREQQETQYF.